The 27 T cell receptor beta chains in this list originate from one sample, sequenced in a study of cytomegalovirus exposure and HLA in healthy donors (dated by TCRdb to the late 2010s). The library was obtained by the immunoSEQ multiplex PCR assay. For the multiplex PCR, a mixture combining 60 forward primers for TCR Vbeta segments and 13 reverse primers for TCR Jbeta segments was used. In its TCRdb copy, this immuneACCESS table keeps in-frame sequences only and misses some clones. Where compared with another copy, unresolved V genes explain less than half of these, and the others have no known cause. Here the sample has 150,000 or so clones; around three quarters occur a single time. The ten top clones hold roughly 4% of the sample. Sequencing input: PBMCs. The receptors come from a woman between 40 and 50 years old in good health and CMV-seronegative.

The V call is TRBV6-5, the J call TRBJ1-5; unclear D gene. From germline, CDR1 is MNHEY and CDR2 SVGAGI. The CDR3 has 14 residues. V shed 6 bases and J shed 1 base, with 10 bases lying between them. DNA for the CDR3: TGTGCCAGCAGCCCGCAGTGGAGCAATCAGCCCCAGCATTTT. It specifies CASSPQWSNQPQHF.

This sequence joins TRBV6-5 and TRBJ1-1; weak D call: TRBD1 (5 bases). Trimming took 2 bases from V and 8 from J, leaving 12 bases between them. CDR1 and CDR2 (germline): MNHEY, SVGAGI. The CDR3 spans 13 residues. CDR3 region: CASSYTPDSEAFF. CDR3 coding DNA: TGTGCCAGCAGTTACACCCCCGACAGCGAAGCTTTCTTT.

In its sample, this clone was seen once. The chain is built from TRBV27 and TRBJ2-1; 12 bases agree with TRBD2. From germline, CDR1 is MNHEY and CDR2 SMNVEV (reference sequence). The CDR3 contains 16 residues. After removal of 2 bases from V and 7 bases from J, the junction contained 6 bases not matched to a gene. The CDR3 loop reads CASSLLTSGRVNEQFF. DNA for the CDR3: TGTGCCAGCAGTTTACTGACTAGCGGGAGAGTAAATGAGCAGTTCTTC.

This CDR3 is CASSFSGRVEGEQFF. CDR3 DNA sequence: TGCGCCAGCAGCTTTAGCGGGAGGGTTGAGGGTGAGCAGTTCTTC. The chain is built from TRBV5-1 and TRBJ2-1; TRBD2 matches 11 bases. The ends lost 2 bases at V and 9 bases at J; junction bases unmatched: 7. Per germline, CDR1 SGHRS and CDR2 YFSETQ. The CDR3 runs to 15 residues. The complete variable domain, with remaining parts taken from reference TRBV5-1 and TRBJ2-1, reads KAGVTQTPRYLIKTRGQQVTLSCSPISGHRSVSWYQQTPGQGLQFLFEYFSETQRNKGNFPGRFSGRQFSNSRSEMNVSTLELGDSALYLCASSFSGRVEGEQFFGPGTRLTVL.

The rearrangement joins TRBV5-1 to TRBJ2-3; weak D call: TRBD2 (5 bases). Germline assignment: CDR1 SGHRS and CDR2 YFSETQ. V was pared by 0 bases and J by 0 bases, with 8 bases between. The CDR3 has 15 residues. CDR3 sequence (DNA): TGCGCCAGCAGCTTGGCTAGCAAAAGCACAGATACGCAGTATTTT. As protein: CASSLASKSTDTQYF.

V usage is TRBV28 and J usage is TRBJ1-2; weak D call: TRBD1 (5 bases). V lost 4 bases, J lost 4 bases, and 10 bases lay in between. Germline assignment: CDR1 MDHEN and CDR2 SYDVKM. There are 13 residues in the CDR3. The CDR3 sequence: CASSSTDLYGYTF. The DNA for the CDR3 is TGTGCCAGCAGTTCGACAGACCTCTATGGCTACACCTTC.

With regard to this clone: A read error is likely, as this CDR3 ends without the conserved phenylalanine or tryptophan. This rearrangement joins TRBV4-2 to TRBJ1-1; D is possibly TRBD1 (6 bases). V was clipped by 0 bases and J by 1 base, with 18 bases between them. The CDR3 spans 18 residues. Germline assignment: CDR1 LGHNA and CDR2 YNFKEQ. The CDR3 sequence: CASSQDMGAAGQNTEAFV. The CDR3 region has the DNA TGTGCCAGCAGCCAAGATATGGGGGCGGCGGGCCAGAACACTGAAGCTTTCGTT.

This rearrangement joins TRBV6-5 to TRBJ2-7; 9 bases are shared with TRBD1. V lost 4 bases, J lost 5 bases, and 9 bases stayed unmatched. Germline V gene data show CDR1 as MNHEY and CDR2 as SVGAGI. The CDR3 has 15 amino acids. The CDR3: CASSSRTGVLDEQYF. The DNA for the CDR3 is TGTGCCAGCAGTTCCCGGACAGGGGTCTTAGACGAGCAGTACTTC.

The chain is built from TRBV6-1 and TRBJ1-1; TRBD1 agrees at 8 bases. CDR3 length: 14 residues. V lost 2 bases to trimming and J lost 4 bases; unmatched junction nucleotides: 3. In germline, CDR1 is MNHNS, CDR2 SASEGT. This CDR3 is CASSETTGATEAFF. CDR3 bases: TGTGCCAGCAGTGAAACGACAGGGGCCACTGAAGCTTTCTTT.

The chain recombines TRBV19 with TRBJ2-7; TRBD1 matches at 7 bases. Looked up from germline, CDR1 is LNHDA and CDR2 is SQIVND (reference sequence). V lost 5 bases, J lost 6 bases, and 7 bases stayed unmatched. This CDR3 has 13 residues. The CDR3 DNA follows: TGTGCCAGTAGTCACGAACAGGGGATCGAGCAGTACTTC. It is translated as CASSHEQGIEQYF. The variable domain in full, completed from reference TRBV19 and TRBJ2-7, reads DGGITQSPKYLFRKEGQNVTLSCEQNLNHDAMYWYRQDPGQGLRLIYYSQIVNDFQKGDIAEGYSVSREKKESFPLTVTSAQKNPTAFYLCASSHEQGIEQYFGPGTRLTVT.

The chain recombines TRBV5-6 with TRBJ1-5, with TRBD1 as a possible D gene (6 bases). The CDR3 totals 14 residues. CDR1 is SGHDT, CDR2 YYEEEE, per germline. V was pared by 3 bases and J by 1 base, with 8 bases between. CDR3 in amino acids: CASSSGVSNQPQHF. The CDR3 DNA reads TGTGCCAGCAGCTCAGGGGTGAGCAATCAGCCCCAGCATTTT.

The V call is TRBV7-6, the J call TRBJ1-3; the match to TRBD1 covers 8 bases. Germline trimming cut 1 base from V and 2 bases from J; bases unmatched to any gene: 1. There are 15 residues in the CDR3. CDR1 and CDR2 from the germline V gene are SGHVS and FNYEAQ. The CDR3 DNA is TGTGCCAGCAGCTTAGGGACAGGGCCTGGAAACACCATATATTTT. Translating gives CASSLGTGPGNTIYF.

The V gene is TRBV28, the J gene TRBJ1-2; the match to TRBD1 covers 10 bases. Germline CDR1 MDHEN, CDR2 SYDVKM. J lost 12 bases, V lost 3 bases, and 10 bases had no gene match. This CDR3 region has 14 residues. The CDR3 bases are TGTGCCAGCAGTTTCCCCGGGACAGGGGTAGTCGACACCTTC. Protein sequence: CASSFPGTGVVDTF.

V usage is TRBV6-5 and J usage is TRBJ2-6; D is possibly TRBD2 (6 bases). With 1 base removed from V and 5 bases from J, the gap between germline ends came to 12 bases. Per germline, CDR1 MNHEY and CDR2 SVGAGI. The CDR3 runs 16 residues. The CDR3 loop reads CASSYFGGSRANVLTF. The CDR3 coding sequence is TGTGCCAGCAGTTACTTCGGAGGGTCTAGGGCCAACGTCCTGACTTTC.

The chain combines TRBV9 with TRBJ2-3; 7 positions match TRBD1. CDR1 SGDLS and CDR2 YYNGEE come from the germline V gene. V dropped 3 bases and J dropped 5; count of bases not matched to a gene: 6. CDR3 length: 14 residues. The CDR3 region has the DNA TGTGCCAGCAGCGGACAGGGTGGAGGAGATACGCAGTATTTT. Protein product: CASSGQGGGDTQYF. The variable domain in full, completed from reference TRBV9 and TRBJ2-3, reads DSGVTQTPKHLITATGQRVTLRCSPRSGDLSVYWYQQSLDQGLQFLIQYYNGEERAKGNILERFSAQQFPDLHSELNLSSLELGDSALYFCASSGQGGGDTQYFGPGTRLTVL.

The genes are TRBV5-6 and TRBJ1-5; 12 nucleotides agree with TRBD1. CDR1 and CDR2 (germline): SGHDT, YYEEEE. The J segment lost 6 bases and the V segment lost 2 bases, leaving 6 bases of the junction unmatched. This CDR3 comprises 16 residues. The CDR3 region has the DNA TGTGCCAGCAGCTTTCGGGACAGGGGGCCGGTTCAGCCCCAGCATTTT. Translation gives CASSFRDRGPVQPQHF. The full variable domain, completed using reference TRBV5-6 and TRBJ1-5, is DAGVTQSPTHLIKTRGQQVTLRCSPKSGHDTVSWYQQALGQGPQFIFQYYEEEERQRGNFPDRFSGHQFPNYSSELNVNALLLGDSALYLCASSFRDRGPVQPQHFGDGTRLSIL.

This clone was observed a handful of times. The rearrangement links TRBV5-1 to TRBJ2-3; D is perhaps TRBD2 (7 bases). Germline CDR1 SGHRS, CDR2 YFSETQ. The CDR3 runs to 15 residues. With 2 bases removed from V and 3 bases from J, the gap between germline ends came to 13 bases. The CDR3 region is CASSFVGGPTDTQYF. CDR3 sequence (DNA): TGCGCCAGCAGCTTTGTGGGGGGGCCGACAGATACGCAGTATTTT. Based on the CDR3 plus reference TRBV5-1 and TRBJ2-3, the full variable domain is KAGVTQTPRYLIKTRGQQVTLSCSPISGHRSVSWYQQTPGQGLQFLFEYFSETQRNKGNFPGRFSGRQFSNSRSEMNVSTLELGDSALYLCASSFVGGPTDTQYFGPGTRLTVL.

The V call is TRBV7-6, the J call TRBJ1-3; D is unclear. CDR3 length equals 16 residues. The germline V and J ends were trimmed by 1 base and 2 bases, with 12 bases remaining between them. Germline-derived CDR1 and CDR2 are SGHVS and FNYEAQ. The DNA for the CDR3 is TGTGCCAGCAGCTTAGTAGCCCAAGCTACTGGAAACACCATATATTTT. Encoded protein: CASSLVAQATGNTIYF.

The chain carries TRBV5-1 and TRBJ2-7; 8 positions match TRBD1. The CDR3 runs to 15 residues. V lost 4 bases, J lost 3 bases, and 9 bases stayed unmatched. CDR1 is SGHRS and CDR2 is YFSETQ in the germline V gene. DNA for the CDR3: TGCGCCAGCAGCCTCACCGGACAGGGACACTACGAGCAGTACTTC. Translated, it gives CASSLTGQGHYEQYF.

V gene TRBV10-1 combines with J gene TRBJ2-3; tentatively, D is TRBD1 (6 bases). Germline CDR1 and CDR2: WNHNN and SYGVQD (reference sequence). Trimming removed 3 bases from V and 8 bases from J, with 24 bases in between. The CDR3 runs 17 residues. In nucleotides, the CDR3 is TGCGCCAGCAGTGAATTAAGGGACACTGCCTCGGATGGTACGCAGTATTTT. Its translation is CASSELRDTASDGTQYF.

V is TRBV30 and J is TRBJ2-7, with TRBD1 matching over 7 bases. Trimming at V came to 5 bases and at J to 7 bases, leaving 17 bases not matched to a gene. Germline loops: CDR1 GTSNPN, CDR2 SVGIG (reference sequence). The CDR3 sequence is 15 residues long. This CDR3 reads CAWDLTEGAVKEQYF. Here the CDR3 DNA reads TGTGCCTGGGATTTGACAGAGGGGGCGGTGAAAGAGCAGTACTTC.

The sample holds a few counts of this clone. This chain connects TRBV5-8 to TRBJ1-4; 8 bases match TRBD1. Looked up from germline, CDR1 is SGHTS and CDR2 is YDEGEE. After removal of 4 bases from V and 7 bases from J, the junction contained 6 bases not matched to a gene. This CDR3 spans 14 amino acids. CDR3 sequence reads: CASSHRDRSEKLFF. The CDR3 coding sequence is TGTGCCAGCAGCCACCGGGACAGGTCTGAAAAACTGTTTTTT. Based on the CDR3 plus reference TRBV5-8 and TRBJ1-4, the full variable domain is EAGVTQSPTHLIKTRGQQATLRCSPISGHTSVYWYQQALGLGLQFLLWYDEGEERNRGNFPPRFSGRQFPNYSSELNVNALELEDSALYLCASSHRDRSEKLFFGSGTQLSVL.

This clone came up a few times. The chain has TRBV5-1 and TRBJ2-1; 8 bases are shared with TRBD2. V was pared by 0 bases and J by 7 bases, with 6 bases of the junction left unmatched. The germline V gene has CDR1 SGHRS and CDR2 YFSETQ. The CDR3 runs 15 residues. DNA of the CDR3: TGCGCCAGCAGCTTGGTGGCGGGGGGTCCTAATGAGCAGTTCTTC. Amino acid sequence: CASSLVAGGPNEQFF.

The sample holds a few counts of this clone. This chain uses TRBV19 with TRBJ1-3, with TRBD1 identical over 7 bases. The CDR3 consists of 15 residues. Per the germline V gene, CDR1 is LNHDA and CDR2 is SQIVND (reference sequence). V gave up 3 bases and J gave up 0 bases; unmatched junction bases: 2. CDR3 in amino acids: CASSIGQASGNTIYF. The CDR3 DNA is TGTGCCAGTAGTATCGGACAGGCCTCTGGAAACACCATATATTTT.

This chain links TRBV13 with TRBJ2-7; 8 bases match TRBD1. Germline V lookup: CDR1 PRHDT, CDR2 FYEKMQ (reference sequence). With V trimmed by 3 bases and J by 6 bases, 13 bases remained unmatched. This CDR3 spans 16 amino acids. The CDR3, as DNA: TGTGCCAGCAGCTTTACTTTGGACAGGGTGGCCTTCGAGCAGTACTTC. Residues: CASSFTLDRVAFEQYF.

This clone was seen only a few times. The chain couples TRBV30 to TRBJ1-2, with D tentatively TRBD1 (5 bases). CDR3 length: 14 amino acids. Germline CDR1 reads GTSNPN; CDR2 reads SVGIG (reference sequence). V lost 4 bases and J lost 7, with 19 bases in between. The CDR3 nucleotides read TGTGCCTGGACCGATGGGAGGGGATATAGTGGCTACACCTTC. It is translated as CAWTDGRGYSGYTF.

This sequence joins TRBV30 and TRBJ1-4; D not certain. With 0 bases removed from V and 7 bases from J, the gap between germline ends came to 6 bases. Germline V lookup: CDR1 GTSNPN, CDR2 SVGIG (reference sequence). The CDR3 contains 12 residues. The CDR3 spells CAWSVRSEKLFF. The CDR3 DNA reads TGTGCCTGGAGTGTACGGAGTGAAAAACTGTTTTTT.